The present T cell receptor beta chain was sequenced within a study of T cell responses to AZD1222 COVID-19 vaccine. Generated by immunoSEQ multiplex PCR, the TCRdb table keeps only in-frame clones and is missing some. The top ten clones hold about 1.5% of a sample with about 180,000 clones, approximately 94% of them seen once. This CDR3 spans 13 amino acids. The V end lost 0 bases, the J end lost 0 bases, and 6 bases lay between the germline ends. The germline gives CDR1 SQVTM, CDR2 ANQGSEA. General observations from the study: CD4 TCRs linked to vaccination spanned spike, dominating at 160-218 and 743-854. Nearly half of the spike-specific TCRs reportedly recognize variant regions that carry no mutations.

About this clone: Its antigen is not identified.

This chain joins TRBV29-1 and TRBJ2-7; D unresolved. This material consisted of peripheral blood, taken 28 days after the second AZD1222 dose. The clonotype comes from an adult who received the AZD1222 COVID-19 vaccine. CDR3 amino acids: CSVEDGPSYEQYF. CDR3 DNA sequence: TGCAGCGTTGAAGATGGGCCCTCCTACGAGCAGTACTTC.